This T cell receptor (beta chain) originates from a study of T cells after yellow fever vaccination. Turning to the study itself: Each low-cell-number fraction was prepared by means of SMART-Seq v4 Ultra Low Input. Study conclusions and caveats: Clonotypes found in both CD4 and CD8 compartments made up a small share. Among primary-vaccination clones, most reappeared after the booster, at about 95% for CD4 and 85% to 90% for CD8. When the response was secondary, it was weaker but reached its peak faster, day 5 versus 15.

The length of the CDR3 is 14 residues. V was clipped by 2 bases and J by 4 bases; unmatched bases: 5. Germline lookup yields CDR1 SGHRS and CDR2 YFSETQ. This clonotype was found many times. Its antigen remains unknown. Each CDR3 protein is one row after TCRdb ran MiXCR on the 5' RACE reads. The sample records under 300,000 distinct CDR3 sequences, 6.9% being singletons. V is TRBV5-1 and J is TRBJ2-7; 8 bases fit TRBD1. This sequence originates from a man aged 25-40 years who received the YFV17D yellow fever vaccine. This material consisted of CD4+ T cells sorted from PBMCs, taken 15 days after the yellow fever booster vaccination. The CDR3 sequence: CASSFKDRGYEQYF. In DNA form, the CDR3 reads TGCGCCAGCAGCTTTAAAGACAGGGGATACGAGCAGTACTTC.